This TCR beta chain emerged from a study of OX40 agonist ivuxolimab in advanced cancers. As for the study in general: The study enrolled dose-escalation patients with hepatocellular carcinoma, melanoma, renal cell or head and neck cancer. With a range of 23 to 79, age averaged approximately 55 years, and approximately 83% were male. Among those treated, three patients had partial responses, one with hepatocellular carcinoma and two with cutaneous melanoma.

Concerning this clone: Its cognate antigen is unknown.

V lost 2 bases to trimming and J lost 5 bases; unmatched junction nucleotides: 2. Germline CDR1 and CDR2: MNHEY and SVGAGI. The CDR3 has 14 residues. TCRdb's copy holds only in-frame clones and misses some; the assay was immunoSEQ multiplex PCR. The table shows 85,000 to 100,000 clones, with around 82% occurring only once. Points from the study as a whole: Clonal expansion by week 6 occurred in CD4+ and CD8+ blood T cells (at 0.1 to 3.0 mg/kg).

The sequence derives from an adult with an advanced solid tumor such as melanoma, head and neck, liver or kidney cancer. The material sequenced was CD4+ or CD8+ T cells sorted from blood, taken in a trial of the OX40 agonist ivuxolimab. The genes are TRBV6-5 and TRBJ1-4; 7 bases are shared with TRBD1. The CDR3 nucleotides read TGTGCCAGCAGTTACGGACAGGAGAATGAAAAACTGTTTTTT. It codes for CASSYGQENEKLFF.